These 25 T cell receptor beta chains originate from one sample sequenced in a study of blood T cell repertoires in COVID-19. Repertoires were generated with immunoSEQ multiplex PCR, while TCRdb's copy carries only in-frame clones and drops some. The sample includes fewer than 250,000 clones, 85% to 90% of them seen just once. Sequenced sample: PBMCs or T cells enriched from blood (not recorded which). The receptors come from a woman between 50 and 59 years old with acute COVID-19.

CDR3 sequence reads: CATSRGPTGAFYGYTF. The CDR3 DNA sequence: TGTGCCACCAGCAGAGGCCCGACAGGGGCATTCTATGGCTACACCTTC. The chain joins TRBV15 to TRBJ1-2, with TRBD1 matching 8 bases. V shed 1 base and J 4 bases; nucleotides not matched to a gene: 8. CDR1 is LNHNV, CDR2 YYDKDF, per germline (reference sequence). The CDR3 is made up of 16 amino acids.

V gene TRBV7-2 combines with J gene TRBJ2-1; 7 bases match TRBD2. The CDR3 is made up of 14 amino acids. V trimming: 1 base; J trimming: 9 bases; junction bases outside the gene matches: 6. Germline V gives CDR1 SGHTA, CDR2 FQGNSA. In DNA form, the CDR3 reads TGTGCCAGCAGCTTAGGGGGAGGGGCATCTGAGCAGTTCTTC. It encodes CASSLGGGASEQFF.

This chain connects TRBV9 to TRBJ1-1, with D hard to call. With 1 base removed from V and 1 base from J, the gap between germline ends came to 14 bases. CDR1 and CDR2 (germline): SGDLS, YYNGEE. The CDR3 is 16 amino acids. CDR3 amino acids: CASSVLHGEPNTEAFF. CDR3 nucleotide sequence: TGTGCCAGCAGCGTACTTCACGGAGAGCCGAACACTGAAGCTTTCTTT.

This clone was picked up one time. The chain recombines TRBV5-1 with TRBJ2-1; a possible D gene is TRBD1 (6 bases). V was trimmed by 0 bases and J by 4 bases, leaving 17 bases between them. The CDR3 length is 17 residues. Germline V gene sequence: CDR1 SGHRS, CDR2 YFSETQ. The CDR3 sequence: CASSLAGQGPLYNEQFF. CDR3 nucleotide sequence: TGCGCCAGCAGCTTGGCCGGGCAGGGGCCTTTGTACAATGAGCAGTTCTTC.

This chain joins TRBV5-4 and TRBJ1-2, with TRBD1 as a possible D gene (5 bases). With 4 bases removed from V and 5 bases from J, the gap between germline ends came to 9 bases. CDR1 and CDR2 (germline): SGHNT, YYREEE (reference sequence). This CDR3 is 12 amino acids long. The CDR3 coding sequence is TGTGCCAGCAGCCTTGACAGTTATGGCTACACCTTC. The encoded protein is CASSLDSYGYTF.

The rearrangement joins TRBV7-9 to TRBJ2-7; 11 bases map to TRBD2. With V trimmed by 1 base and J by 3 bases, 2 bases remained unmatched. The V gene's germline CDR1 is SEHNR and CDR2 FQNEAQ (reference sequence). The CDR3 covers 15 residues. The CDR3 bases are TGTGCCAGCAGCTTAGGGACTAGCGGGTTCTACGAGCAGTACTTC. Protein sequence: CASSLGTSGFYEQYF.

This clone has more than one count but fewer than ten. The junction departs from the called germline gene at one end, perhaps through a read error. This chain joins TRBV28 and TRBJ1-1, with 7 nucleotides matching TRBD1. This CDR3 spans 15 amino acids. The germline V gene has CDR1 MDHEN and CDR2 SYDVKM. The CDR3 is CASTIPGQSNAEAFF. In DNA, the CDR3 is TGTGCCAGCACGATACCGGGACAGTCGAACGCTGAAGCTTTCTTT.

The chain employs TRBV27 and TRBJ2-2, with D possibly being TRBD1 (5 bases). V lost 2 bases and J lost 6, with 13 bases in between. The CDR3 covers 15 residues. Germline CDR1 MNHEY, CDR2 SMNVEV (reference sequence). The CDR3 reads CASSLTRVRSGELFF. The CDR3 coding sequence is TGTGCCAGCAGTTTAACCAGGGTTCGGTCCGGGGAGCTGTTTTTT.

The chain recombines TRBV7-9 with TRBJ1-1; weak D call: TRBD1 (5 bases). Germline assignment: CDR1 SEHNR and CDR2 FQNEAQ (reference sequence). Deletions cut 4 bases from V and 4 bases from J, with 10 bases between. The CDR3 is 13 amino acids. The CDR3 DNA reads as TGTGCCAGCAGCTCAGATAGGGGCACTGAAGCTTTCTTT. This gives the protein CASSSDRGTEAFF.

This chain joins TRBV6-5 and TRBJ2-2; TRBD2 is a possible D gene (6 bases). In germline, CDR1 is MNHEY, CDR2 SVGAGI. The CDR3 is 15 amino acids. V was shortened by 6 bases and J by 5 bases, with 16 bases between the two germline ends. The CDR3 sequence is CASRNRDSRTGELFF. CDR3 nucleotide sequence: TGTGCCAGCAGAAATCGGGACTCTCGAACCGGGGAGCTGTTTTTT.

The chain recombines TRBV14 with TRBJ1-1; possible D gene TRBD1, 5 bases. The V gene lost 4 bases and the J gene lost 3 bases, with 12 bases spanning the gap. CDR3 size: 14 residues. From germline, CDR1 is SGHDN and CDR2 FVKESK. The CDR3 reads CASSPGRGDTEAFF. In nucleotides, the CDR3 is TGTGCCAGCAGCCCCGGGCGGGGGGACACTGAAGCTTTCTTT.

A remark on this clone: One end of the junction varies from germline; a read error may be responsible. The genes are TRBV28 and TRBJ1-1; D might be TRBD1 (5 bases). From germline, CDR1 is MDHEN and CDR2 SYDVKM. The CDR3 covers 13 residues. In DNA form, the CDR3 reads TGTGCCACCAGTTTTTACAGGACCCTTGAAGCTTTCTTT. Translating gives CATSFYRTLEAFF. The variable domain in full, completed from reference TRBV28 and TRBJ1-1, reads DVKVTQSSRYLVKRTGEKVFLECVQDMDHENMFWYRQDPGLGLRLIYFSYDVKMKEKGDIPEGYSVSREKKERFSLILESASTNQTSMYLCATSFYRTLEAFFGQGTRLTVV.

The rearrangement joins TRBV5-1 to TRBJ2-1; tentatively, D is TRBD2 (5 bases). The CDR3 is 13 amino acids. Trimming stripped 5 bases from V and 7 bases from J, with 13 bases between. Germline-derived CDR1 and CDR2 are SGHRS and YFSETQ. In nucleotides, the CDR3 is TGCGCCAGCAGGGACTCATTTCAGAATGAGCAGTTCTTC. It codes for CASRDSFQNEQFF.

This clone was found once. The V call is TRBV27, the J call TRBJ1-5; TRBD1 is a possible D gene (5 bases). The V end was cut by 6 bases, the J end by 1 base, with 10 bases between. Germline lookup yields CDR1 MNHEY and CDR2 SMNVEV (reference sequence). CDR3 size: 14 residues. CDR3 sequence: CASRPQGSNQPQHF. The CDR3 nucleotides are TGTGCCAGCAGGCCCCAGGGAAGCAATCAGCCCCAGCATTTT.

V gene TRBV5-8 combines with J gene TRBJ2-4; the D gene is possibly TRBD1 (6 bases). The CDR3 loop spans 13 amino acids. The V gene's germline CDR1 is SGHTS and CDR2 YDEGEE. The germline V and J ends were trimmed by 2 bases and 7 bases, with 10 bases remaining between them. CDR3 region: CASSLAQGNIQYF. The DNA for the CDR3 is TGTGCCAGCAGCTTAGCTCAGGGGAACATTCAGTACTTC.

The CDR3, as DNA: TGCAGTGCTAGTCGGCGGGAGGGCCCTTACGAGCAGTACTTC. Amino acid sequence: CSASRREGPYEQYF. The genes are TRBV20-1 and TRBJ2-7; TRBD2 matches 9 bases. Germline CDR1 and CDR2: DFQATT and SNEGSKA (reference sequence). CDR3 size: 14 residues. The junction had 7 bases not matched to a gene; V was cut back by 3 bases and J by 4 bases.

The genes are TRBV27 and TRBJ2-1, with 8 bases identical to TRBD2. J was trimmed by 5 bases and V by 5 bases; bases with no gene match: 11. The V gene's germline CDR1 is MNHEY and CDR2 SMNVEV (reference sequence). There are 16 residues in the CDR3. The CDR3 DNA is TGTGCCAGCAGTCCTTACGGGGGGGACGGTAACAATGAGCAGTTCTTC. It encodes CASSPYGGDGNNEQFF.

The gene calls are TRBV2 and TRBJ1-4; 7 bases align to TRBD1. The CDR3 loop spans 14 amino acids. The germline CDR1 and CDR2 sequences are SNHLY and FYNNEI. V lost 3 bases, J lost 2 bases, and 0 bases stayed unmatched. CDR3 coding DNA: TGTGCCAGCAGTGACAGGGGGACTAATGAAAAACTGTTTTTT. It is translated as CASSDRGTNEKLFF.

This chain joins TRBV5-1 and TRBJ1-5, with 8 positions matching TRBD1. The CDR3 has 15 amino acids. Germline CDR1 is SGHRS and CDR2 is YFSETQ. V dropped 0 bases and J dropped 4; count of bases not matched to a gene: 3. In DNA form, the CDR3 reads TGCGCCAGCAGCTTGGGGACAGGGTGGAATCAGCCCCAGCATTTT. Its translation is CASSLGTGWNQPQHF.

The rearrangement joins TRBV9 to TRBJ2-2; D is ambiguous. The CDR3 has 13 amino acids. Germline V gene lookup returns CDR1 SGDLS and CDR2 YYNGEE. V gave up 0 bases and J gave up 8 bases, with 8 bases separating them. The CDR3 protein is CASSVGSGGELFF. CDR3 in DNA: TGTGCCAGCAGCGTAGGGTCCGGGGGGGAGCTGTTTTTT.

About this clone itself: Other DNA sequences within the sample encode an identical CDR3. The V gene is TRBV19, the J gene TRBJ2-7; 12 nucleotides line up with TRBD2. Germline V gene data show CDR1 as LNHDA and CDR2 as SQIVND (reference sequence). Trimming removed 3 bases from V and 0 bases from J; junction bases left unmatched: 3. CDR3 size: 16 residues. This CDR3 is CASSIGLAGSSYEQYF. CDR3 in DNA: TGTGCCAGTAGTATTGGACTAGCGGGGAGCTCCTACGAGCAGTACTTC.

Written as DNA, the CDR3 is TGTGCCAGTACATACTCAGGGGGTTTGTCTGAAAAACTGTTTTTT. Translating it yields CASTYSGGLSEKLFF. The rearrangement uses TRBV19 and TRBJ1-4; 7 bases agree with TRBD1. The germline gives CDR1 LNHDA, CDR2 SQIVND (reference sequence). J was trimmed by 7 bases and V by 7 bases; bases with no gene match: 12. The CDR3 is 15 residues long.

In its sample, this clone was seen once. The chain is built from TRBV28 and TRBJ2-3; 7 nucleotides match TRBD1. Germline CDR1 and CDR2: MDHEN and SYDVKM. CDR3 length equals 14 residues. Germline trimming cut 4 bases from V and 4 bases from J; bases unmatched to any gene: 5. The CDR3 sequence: CASSSTTGSDTQYF. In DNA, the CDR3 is TGTGCCAGCAGTTCAACGACAGGGTCAGATACGCAGTATTTT.

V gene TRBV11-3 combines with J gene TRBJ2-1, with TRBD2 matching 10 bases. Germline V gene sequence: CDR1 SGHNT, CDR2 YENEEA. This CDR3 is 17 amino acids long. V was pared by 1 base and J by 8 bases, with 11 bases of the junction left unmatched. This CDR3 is CASSLGTSGAGYDEQFF. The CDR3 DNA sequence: TGTGCCAGCAGCTTAGGTACTAGCGGGGCTGGATATGATGAGCAGTTCTTC.

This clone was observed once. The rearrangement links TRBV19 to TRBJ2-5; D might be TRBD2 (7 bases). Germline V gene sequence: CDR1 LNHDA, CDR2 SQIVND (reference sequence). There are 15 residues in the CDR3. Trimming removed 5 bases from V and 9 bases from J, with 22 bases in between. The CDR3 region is CASSAPGAGARPQYF. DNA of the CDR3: TGTGCCAGTAGTGCCCCAGGGGCGGGAGCCCGCCCCCAGTACTTC.